A selection of T cell receptor beta chains follows, all from one sample in a study of blood T cell repertoires in COVID-19. Using immunoSEQ multiplex PCR, the repertoire was profiled, and TCRdb retains in-frame clones only, with some absent. The data contain nearly 50,000 clones, 87% of them seen just once; the ten biggest clones take up about 2%. The specimen was peripheral blood. These TCRs come from a woman older than 75 with COVID-19, enrolled during active disease. CDR3s include the opening cysteine and the closing phenylalanine or tryptophan. The D gene is left open where the match is weak. Not every row has a clone size; where given, it reads once, few, many or a size class.

TRBJ2-3	-	TRBV7-2	TRBD2	CASSLGGASGGTDTQYF	TGTGCCAGCAGCTTAGGCGGGGCTAGCGGGGGCACAGATACGCAGTATTTT
TRBJ1-1	-	TRBV9	-	CASSVDRTANTEAFF	TGTGCCAGCAGCGTAGATAGGACAGCGAACACTGAAGCTTTCTTT
TRBJ1-6	-	TRBV2	-	CASSSVANSPLHF	TGTGCCAGCAGCTCCGTAGCTAATTCACCCCTCCACTTT
TRBJ1-2	-	TRBV6-5	TRBD1	CASIRAQGAVHGYTF	TGTGCCAGCATCCGCGCCCAGGGGGCGGTCCATGGCTACACCTTC
TRBJ1-5	-	TRBV7-6	-	CASSLDQPGLSNQPQHF	TGTGCCAGCAGCTTAGACCAACCGGGACTCAGCAATCAGCCCCAGCATTTT
TRBJ2-5	-	TRBV9	TRBD1	CASSAGDRATETQYF	TGTGCCAGCAGCGCAGGGGACAGGGCGACCGAGACCCAGTACTTC
TRBJ1-1	-	TRBV18	TRBD1	CASSPRQGLMNTEAFF	TGTGCCAGCTCACCCCGACAGGGGTTGATGAACACTGAAGCTTTCTTT
TRBJ2-4	-	TRBV18	TRBD1	CASSPSQGTKNIQYF	TGTGCCAGCTCACCGTCACAGGGGACCAAAAACATTCAGTACTTC
TRBJ2-5	-	TRBV7-2	-	CASSLGAGETQYF	TGTGCCAGCAGCTTAGGAGCGGGAGAGACCCAGTACTTC
TRBJ2-7	-	TRBV19	TRBD1	CASTPDRGTYEQYF	TGTGCCAGTACCCCGGACAGGGGGACCTACGAGCAGTACTTC
TRBJ1-4	-	TRBV25-1	-	CASSLSRGAEKLFF	TGTGCCAGCAGTCTCTCCAGGGGCGCTGAAAAACTGTTTTTT
TRBJ2-7	once	TRBV18	TRBD2	CASSPRSTSGSYEQYF	TGTGCCAGCTCACCAAGGTCAACTAGCGGATCCTACGAGCAGTACTTC
TRBJ2-5	-	TRBV18	-	CASSPYNTGETQYF	TGTGCCAGCTCACCTTATAACACGGGGGAGACCCAGTACTTC
TRBJ2-7	-	TRBV5-1	TRBD2	CASSLARQREGSYEQYF	TGCGCCAGCAGCTTGGCCCGACAGCGGGAGGGCTCCTACGAGCAGTACTTC
TRBJ1-3	-	TRBV6-5	-	CASSLTYQGTGNTIYF	TGTGCCAGCAGTTTAACCTATCAGGGGACTGGAAACACCATATATTTT
TRBJ1-2	-	TRBV28	TRBD1	CASSPEQGARGYTF	TGTGCCAGCAGTCCCGAACAGGGGGCGCGGGGCTACACCTTC
TRBJ2-5	-	TRBV3-1/TRBV3-2	-	CASSQARGAETQYF	TGTGCCAGCAGCCAAGCAAGGGGCGCAGAGACCCAGTACTTC
TRBJ1-5	few	TRBV3-1/TRBV3-2	TRBD1	CASSQGQGPQHF	TGTGCCAGCAGCCAAGGACAGGGCCCCCAGCATTTT
TRBJ1-1	-	TRBV2	-	CASSAQGLAEAFF	TGTGCCAGCAGTGCTCAGGGTTTGGCTGAAGCTTTCTTT
TRBJ2-3	-	TRBV5-1	TRBD2	CASSLGGLAVADTQYF	TGCGCCAGCAGCTTGGGGGGACTAGCGGTGGCAGATACGCAGTATTTT
TRBJ1-3	-	TRBV7-3	-	CASSLSSFGNTIYF	TGTGCCAGCAGCTTATCGTCTTTCGGAAACACCATATATTTT
TRBJ2-3	-	TRBV21-1	-	CASSAHMGQGITDTQYF	TGTGCCAGCAGCGCTCACATGGGACAGGGGATCACAGATACGCAGTATTTT
TRBJ2-7	-	TRBV5-1	-	CASSFSLGGSYEQYF	TGCGCCAGCAGCTTCTCCCTGGGGGGATCCTACGAGCAGTACTTC
TRBJ2-3	-	TRBV7-9	-	CASSPLARGTDTQYF	TGTGCCAGCAGCCCATTGGCCAGGGGCACAGATACGCAGTATTTT
TRBJ1-5	-	TRBV19	TRBD1	CAGSVGTGRFSNQPQHF	TGTGCCGGTAGTGTCGGGACAGGGAGGTTTAGCAATCAGCCCCAGCATTTT